Following are 19 T cell receptor beta chains from one sample sequenced in a study of Ad26.COV2.S vaccination and SARS-CoV-2 variants. Sequencing used immunoSEQ multiplex PCR; TCRdb keeps in-frame clones, though not all of them. The sample includes more than 120,000 clones, more than 80% of them seen just once. The sample in question was peripheral blood, obtained after recovery from COVID-19. The receptors come from a human donor who had recovered from COVID-19.

This clone has a handful of counts. The chain has TRBV28 and TRBJ1-2; D gene unclear. Trimming took off 2 bases at V and 1 base at J, with 17 bases between the two ends. Germline values: CDR1 MDHEN, CDR2 SYDVKM. This CDR3 spans 17 amino acids. The CDR3 reads CASSLELESAGNYGYTF. CDR3 DNA: TGTGCCAGCAGTTTAGAGTTAGAGTCGGCAGGTAACTATGGCTACACCTTC.

This clone came up once. V and J are TRBV7-9 and TRBJ1-2, with 7 bases aligning to TRBD1. After removal of 4 bases from V and 5 bases from J, the junction contained 10 bases not matched to a gene. CDR3 length: 15 residues. Germline CDR1 reads SEHNR; CDR2 reads FQNEAQ (reference sequence). CDR3 bases: TGTGCCAGCAGCTCCCGGACAGGAGATCTATATGGCTACACCTTC. Protein sequence: CASSSRTGDLYGYTF.

The gene calls are TRBV27 and TRBJ2-7, with D hard to call. CDR3 size: 13 residues. Looked up from germline, CDR1 is MNHEY and CDR2 is SMNVEV (reference sequence). V was pared by 3 bases and J by 3 bases, with 9 bases between. The CDR3 DNA sequence: TGTGCCAGCAGTTTTTTAGGTGACTACGAGCAGTACTTC. Its protein is CASSFLGDYEQYF.

The chain is built from TRBV28 and TRBJ2-7; maybe TRBD1 (5 bases). Germline CDR1 MDHEN, CDR2 SYDVKM. The CDR3 totals 11 residues. Trimming removed 8 bases from V and 6 bases from J, with 11 bases in between. The CDR3 loop is CASGAIREQYF. CDR3 nucleotides: TGTGCCAGCGGGGCCATCCGCGAGCAGTACTTC.

The chain uses TRBV4-1 and TRBJ2-3, with D possibly being TRBD1 or TRBD2 (5 bases each). Germline V gene data show CDR1 as MGHRA and CDR2 as YSYEKL. Trimming left V 8 bases short and J 8 bases short, with 17 bases between. This CDR3 spans 13 amino acids. The CDR3 DNA follows: TGCGCCAGCCTCAACCTACCGGGGACTACGCAGTATTTT. Protein product: CASLNLPGTTQYF.

V gene TRBV10-3 combines with J gene TRBJ1-5; tentatively, D is TRBD1 (5 bases). CDR1 and CDR2 from the germline V gene are ENHRY and SYGVKD. The CDR3 is 15 residues long. V was trimmed by 2 bases and J by 7 bases, leaving 15 bases between them. The CDR3 DNA is TGTGCCATCAGTGAGGATTTGGGGGTCAGGCAGCCCCAGCATTTT. Protein product: CAISEDLGVRQPQHF.

V and J are TRBV30 and TRBJ1-4, with 8 bases fitting TRBD1. V trimming: 2 bases; J trimming: 6 bases; junction bases outside the gene matches: 5. The germline V gene encodes CDR1 GTSNPN and CDR2 SVGIG (reference sequence). The CDR3 is 14 amino acids. CDR3 in amino acids: CAWSPGQGDEKLFF. In DNA form, the CDR3 reads TGTGCCTGGAGTCCCGGACAGGGAGATGAAAAACTGTTTTTT.

The CDR3 DNA reads TGTGCCAGTAGTTGGGGCAGTCTCGGTGAAAAACTGTTTTTT. Protein product: CASSWGSLGEKLFF. The chain employs TRBV19 and TRBJ1-4; tentatively, D is TRBD1 (5 bases). CDR1 is LNHDA, CDR2 SQIVND, per germline (reference sequence). V shed 5 bases and J shed 7 bases, with 14 bases lying between them. This CDR3 has 14 amino acids.

J is TRBJ1-2 and V is TRBV19; 9 nucleotides align to TRBD1. Losses at the gene ends were 6 bases for V and 7 bases for J; bases not matched to a gene: 9. The CDR3 is 14 residues long. Per germline, CDR1 LNHDA and CDR2 SQIVND (reference sequence). DNA of the CDR3: TGTGCCAGTAGAACACAGGGGGCGCTCGCTGGCTACACCTTC. It specifies CASRTQGALAGYTF.

The J gene is TRBJ1-5, the V gene TRBV6-2 or TRBV6-3; D is unclear. Germline V gene sequence: CDR1 MNHEY, CDR2 SVGEGT. This CDR3 region has 17 residues. V was cut by 2 bases and J by 3 bases, with 17 bases left in between. The CDR3 region is CASSYMGRADHNQPQHF. The CDR3 nucleotides read TGTGCCAGCAGTTACATGGGGAGGGCCGATCACAATCAGCCCCAGCATTTT.

This chain links TRBV27 with TRBJ1-2; D is undetermined. This CDR3 contains 15 residues. V was clipped by 6 bases and J by 2 bases, with 16 bases between them. Germline-derived CDR1 and CDR2 are MNHEY and SMNVEV (reference sequence). The CDR3 reads CASRMDSLGNYGYTF. CDR3 nucleotide sequence: TGTGCCAGCAGAATGGACTCCCTGGGGAACTATGGCTACACCTTC.

The V and J genes are TRBV2 and TRBJ2-1, with D unresolved. CDR1 and CDR2 (germline): SNHLY, FYNNEI. CDR3 size: 13 residues. V gave up 3 bases and J gave up 9 bases, with 12 bases separating them. CDR3 protein: CASSDPLSGEQFF. CDR3 DNA sequence: TGTGCCAGCAGTGACCCGCTTTCCGGTGAGCAGTTCTTC.

The CDR3 here is CARGTGLETQYF. The DNA for the CDR3 is TGTGCCAGAGGGACGGGTTTGGAGACCCAGTACTTC. The gene calls are TRBV7-5 and TRBJ2-5. TRBV7-5 has pseudogene status. The CDR3 is 12 amino acids.

This rearrangement joins TRBV9 to TRBJ2-2; D assignment may be TRBD1 or TRBD2 (6 bases each). The V gene lost 4 bases and the J gene lost 2 bases, with 21 bases spanning the gap. CDR3 length: 18 amino acids. Germline V gene sequence: CDR1 SGDLS, CDR2 YYNGEE. CDR3 bases: TGTGCCAGCAGCTCCACTCAGATTGGAGGGGGTAACACCGGGGAGCTGTTTTTT. Translation: CASSSTQIGGGNTGELFF.

The chain links TRBV19 to TRBJ2-7; D is perhaps TRBD2 (5 bases). V was pared by 3 bases and J by 2 bases, with 11 bases between. CDR1 and CDR2 (germline): LNHDA, SQIVND (reference sequence). This CDR3 is 14 amino acids long. The CDR3 sequence: CASSILGGAYEQYF. DNA of the CDR3: TGTGCCAGTAGTATCCTTGGAGGAGCCTACGAGCAGTACTTC.

Worth noting for this clone: The DNA is omitted, as the CDR3 cannot be located on it reliably, and the CDR3 follows TCRdb's listing. The chain uses TRBV7-9 and TRBJ1-2. The CDR3 is 13 amino acids in total, end residues counted. Germline CDR1 and CDR2: SEHNR and FQNEAQ (reference sequence). The CDR3 protein is CASSFSGPEGYTF.

The V gene is TRBV6-2 or TRBV6-3, the J gene TRBJ1-2, with unresolved D. The CDR3 covers 11 residues. Germline values: CDR1 MNHEY, CDR2 SVGEGT. With 2 bases removed from V and 8 bases from J, the gap between germline ends came to 6 bases. The CDR3 region has the DNA TGTGCCAGCAGTTACGCAGAGGGCTACACCTTC. Encoded protein: CASSYAEGYTF.

The chain recombines TRBV29-1 with TRBJ1-2; D might be TRBD1 (5 bases). This CDR3 comprises 13 residues. Germline CDR1 is SQVTM and CDR2 is ANQGSEA. V dropped 8 bases and J dropped 4 bases, with 17 bases sitting between them. The CDR3 DNA is TGCAGCATACCATCTTGGGGCGGCTATGGCTACACCTTC. This gives the protein CSIPSWGGYGYTF. Together with reference TRBV29-1 and TRBJ1-2, the CDR3 gives the full variable domain: SAVISQKPSRDICQRGTSLTIQCQVDSQVTMMFWYRQQPGQSLTLIATANQGSEATYESGFVIDKFPISRPNLTFSTLTVSNMSPEDSSIYLCSIPSWGGYGYTFGSGTRLTVV.

The chain employs TRBV10-2 and TRBJ1-5, with TRBD1 as a possible D gene (5 bases). The CDR3 is 14 amino acids. V shed 2 bases and J shed 6 bases, with 11 bases lying between them. Germline CDR1 WSHSY, CDR2 SAAADI. The CDR3 sequence: CASSESRVGQPQHF. CDR3 sequence (DNA): TGCGCCAGCAGTGAGAGCAGGGTCGGTCAGCCCCAGCATTTT.